A selection of T cell receptor beta chains follows, all from one sample in a study of T cells in Graves' hyperthyroidism and ophthalmopathy. One entry per CDR3 protein results from TCRdb running MiXCR on the multiplex PCR reads. The sample gives 500,000 to 600,000 distinct CDR3 sequences, under 60% of which show up once; 15% to 20% is in the top ten. Sequenced sample: peripheral blood or thyroid tissue (not recorded which). Every receptor here comes from an adult woman with Graves' disease, either hyperthyroidism or ophthalmopathy (not recorded which). Each CDR3 is given with its conserved first and last residue. A D gene is named only where the DNA matches it firmly. Size is omitted from some rows. Given values are once, few, many or a class for expanded clones.

>TRBJ2-6|.|TRBV7-6|.
CASSATSGANVLTF
TGTGCCAGCAGCGCTACATCTGGGGCCAACGTCCTGACTTTC
>TRBJ1-2|TRBD1|TRBV11-2|.
CASSLTQGAGYTF
TGTGCCAGCAGCTTAACTCAGGGGGCAGGCTACACCTTC
>TRBJ1-5|.|TRBV29-1|.
CSSFGEEQPQHF
TGCAGCAGTTTTGGGGAAGAGCAGCCCCAGCATTTT
>TRBJ2-7|TRBD1|TRBV12-3/TRBV12-4|many
CASSDLDRASYEQYF
TGTGCCAGCAGTGACCTGGACAGGGCCTCCTACGAGCAGTACTTC
>TRBJ1-6|.|TRBV5-5|many
CASSLDGSSYNSPLHF
TGTGCCAGCAGCTTGGACGGGAGCTCCTATAATTCACCCCTCCACTTT
>TRBJ2-7|.|TRBV19|many
CAPLGGGLDYEQYF
TGTGCCCCTCTGGGAGGTGGGCTGGACTACGAGCAGTACTTC
>TRBJ2-6|TRBD2|TRBV19|.
CASSPSEGGYYGANVLTF
TGTGCCAGTAGCCCAAGTGAGGGAGGGTACTATGGGGCCAACGTCCTGACTTTC
>TRBJ2-2|.|TRBV3-1|few
CASSQPSVGGELFF
TGTGCCAGCAGCCAACCCTCAGTGGGCGGGGAGCTGTTTTTT
>TRBJ2-6|.|TRBV4-3|.
CASTHRGANVLTF
TGCGCCAGCACCCACCGAGGGGCCAACGTCCTGACTTTC
>TRBJ1-2|.|TRBV24-1|.
CATSVTGSRGYTF
TGTGCCACCAGTGTAACAGGGAGTAGGGGCTACACCTTC
>TRBJ1-4|.|TRBV29-1|few
CSVLTGQLKLFF
TGCAGCGTTTTAACGGGCCAGCTAAAACTGTTTTTT
>TRBJ1-2|TRBD1|TRBV12-3/TRBV12-4|many
CASSLGTGGYGYTF
TGTGCCAGCAGTTTAGGGACAGGGGGCTATGGCTACACCTTC
>TRBJ1-4|.|TRBV5-1|.
CASSQDARNEKLFF
TGCGCCAGCAGCCAGGACGCCCGAAATGAAAAACTGTTTTTT
>TRBJ2-7|.|TRBV20-1|once
CSARRYRAYEQYF
TGCAGTGCTAGGAGATACAGGGCCTACGAGCAGTACTTC
>TRBJ1-2|TRBD1|TRBV12-3/TRBV12-4|many
CASSFDRGLDGYTF
TGTGCCAGCAGTTTTGACAGGGGACTTGATGGCTACACCTTC
>TRBJ2-7|.|TRBV18|few
CASSPRVGPEEQYF
TGTGCCAGCTCACCAAGGGTTGGACCTGAGGAGCAGTACTTC
>TRBJ1-2|.|TRBV5-1|many
CASSLVDSNYGYTF
TGCGCCAGCAGCTTGGTGGACAGTAACTATGGCTACACCTTC
>TRBJ1-1|.|TRBV6-5|.
CASSYSKGVPANTEAFF
TGTGCCAGCAGTTACTCGAAGGGGGTGCCCGCGAACACTGAAGCTTTCTTT
>TRBJ1-2|.|TRBV5-1|.
CASSQQGHLIF
TGCGCCAGCAGTCAGCAGGGCCACCTGATCTTC
>TRBJ1-3|.|TRBV12-3/TRBV12-4|many
CASSNRAGNTIYF
TGTGCCAGCAGTAACAGGGCTGGAAACACCATATATTTT
>TRBJ2-7|.|TRBV2|.
CASSHTTGLYEQYF
TGTGCCAGCAGTCATACGACAGGCCTCTACGAGCAGTACTTC
>TRBJ1-5|.|TRBV25-1|.
CASSARGAGTNQPQHF
TGTGCCAGCAGTGCTAGAGGTGCAGGGACCAATCAGCCCCAGCATTTT
>TRBJ2-7|.|TRBV12-3/TRBV12-4|many
CASSPRWGYEQYF
TGTGCCAGCAGCCCTCGGTGGGGCTACGAGCAGTACTTC
>TRBJ1-6|.|TRBV19|.
CASSKTDSPLHF
TGTGCCAGTAGTAAGACAGATTCACCCCTCCACTTT
>TRBJ2-6|.|TRBV29-1|.
CSVKVPRQDEFSGANVLTF
TGCAGCGTTAAGGTCCCCCGACAGGATGAGTTTTCTGGGGCCAACGTCCTGACTTTC
>TRBJ1-4|TRBD1|TRBV10-3|.
CAISEGWGQGQEKLFF
TGTGCCATCAGTGAGGGGTGGGGACAGGGCCAAGAAAAACTGTTTTTT
>TRBJ2-7|TRBD2|TRBV4-1|many
CASSQSSGNSYEQYF
TGCGCCAGCAGCCAATCTAGCGGAAACTCCTACGAGCAGTACTTC
>TRBJ2-7|.|TRBV13|many
CASSRARGYEQYF
TGTGCCAGCAGCCGTGCAAGGGGCTACGAGCAGTACTTC
>TRBJ1-1|.|TRBV11-3|many
CASSSDSLNTEAFF
TGTGCCAGCAGCTCGGACAGTTTGAACACTGAAGCTTTCTTT
>TRBJ1-1|.|TRBV7-9|many
CASSAGNTEAFF
TGTGCCAGCTCGGCTGGGAACACTGAAGCTTTCTTT
>TRBJ1-2|TRBD1|TRBV7-2|.
CASSFQGGIYTF
TGTGCCAGCAGCTTCCAGGGGGGGATCTACACCTTC
>TRBJ2-7|.|TRBV6-2/TRBV6-3|many
CASGVPPYEQYF
TGTGCCAGTGGGGTACCCCCCTACGAGCAGTACTTC
>TRBJ1-5|.|TRBV5-1|many
CASSLGDGDSNQPQHF
TGCGCCAGCAGCTTAGGGGACGGTGATAGCAATCAGCCCCAGCATTTT
>TRBJ1-3|.|TRBV7-9|.
CASMAVAGSTIYF
TGTGCCAGCATGGCCGTCGCTGGGAGCACCATATATTTT
>TRBJ1-3|.|TRBV5-1|.
CASSFGSRRGDYGNTIYF
TGCGCCAGCAGCTTCGGCTCGAGAAGGGGTGATTATGGCAACACCATATATTTT
>TRBJ1-1|.|TRBV6-5|many
CASSYRVADTEAFF
TGTGCCAGCAGTTACCGGGTCGCTGACACTGAAGCTTTCTTT
>TRBJ1-1|.|TRBV7-3|.
CASSLTEEDQAFF
TGTGCCAGCAGCTTAACCGAGGAGGACCAAGCTTTCTTT
>TRBJ1-1|TRBD1|TRBV12-3/TRBV12-4|many
CASSSPRDSLNTEAFF
TGTGCCAGCAGTTCGCCCCGGGACAGTCTGAACACTGAAGCTTTCTTT
>TRBJ1-5|TRBD1|TRBV20-1|.
CSAGDRVNQPQHF
TGCAGTGCAGGGGACAGGGTGAACCAGCCCCAGCATTTT
>TRBJ1-2|.|TRBV5-6|many
CASKLQPRLGGSNYGYTF
TGTGCCAGCAAACTCCAACCGCGGCTCGGGGGTTCTAACTATGGCTACACCTTC
>TRBJ1-3|.|TRBV7-6|many
CASSLGLSDTIYF
TGTGCCAGCAGCTTAGGACTGTCGGACACCATATATTTT
>TRBJ2-7|TRBD2|TRBV5-5|many
CASSRRGDSYEQYF
TGTGCCAGCAGCCGCCGGGGGGACTCCTACGAGCAGTACTTC
>TRBJ2-2|TRBD1|TRBV6-5|many
CASSWDRGAGELFF
TGTGCCAGCAGTTGGGACAGGGGGGCCGGGGAGCTGTTTTTT
>TRBJ1-1|.|TRBV19|many
CASTPNVGTQGEAFF
TGTGCCAGTACTCCGAACGTCGGGACCCAGGGTGAAGCTTTCTTT
>TRBJ1-3|.|TRBV12-3/TRBV12-4|many
CASRRWGSGNTIYF
TGTGCCAGCAGGCGATGGGGGTCTGGAAACACCATATATTTT
>TRBJ1-2|TRBD1|TRBV5-1|.
CASSSALDRFNYGYTF
TGCGCCAGCAGCTCGGCCCTGGACAGGTTTAACTATGGCTACACCTTC
>TRBJ1-5|.|TRBV7-3|once
CASSRGFGVNQPQHF
TGTGCCAGCAGCCGGGGGTTCGGGGTCAATCAGCCCCAGCATTTT
>TRBJ1-5|.|TRBV19|many
CASSDGHHSNQPQHF
TGTGCCAGTAGTGACGGGCATCATAGCAATCAGCCCCAGCATTTT
>TRBJ2-2|.|TRBV4-1|.
CASSQGHGRWAGELFF
TGCGCCAGCAGCCAGGGTCACGGGAGATGGGCCGGGGAGCTGTTTTTT
>TRBJ1-5|.|TRBV7-8|.
CASSLLRDRDQPQHF
TGTGCCAGCAGCTTGTTACGGGACCGAGATCAGCCCCAGCATTTT
>TRBJ2-7|.|TRBV12-3/TRBV12-4|.
CASSHGGQPQQYF
TGTGCCAGCAGCCATGGGGGTCAGCCCCAGCAGTACTTC
>TRBJ1-3|.|TRBV29-1|.
CSVFHGNTIYF
TGCAGCGTCTTCCATGGAAACACCATATATTTT
>TRBJ1-1|.|TRBV14|many
CASSLLLNTEAFF
TGTGCCAGCAGCCTCCTCCTGAACACTGAAGCTTTCTTT
>TRBJ1-3|.|TRBV7-2|.
CASSPLADFAIYF
TGTGCCAGCAGCCCACTAGCGGACTTCGCCATATATTTT
>TRBJ1-3|.|TRBV25-1|.
CASGATGAGNTIYF
TGTGCCAGCGGAGCCACGGGGGCCGGAAACACCATATATTTT
>TRBJ2-2|.|TRBV29-1|few
CSVEARMGELFF
TGCAGCGTTGAAGCCCGAATGGGGGAGCTGTTTTTT
>TRBJ1-3|.|TRBV5-1|many
CASSLGGGNTIYF
TGCGCCAGCAGCTTGGGCGGTGGAAACACCATATATTTT
>TRBJ2-5|.|TRBV12-3/TRBV12-4|.
CASSWPGRVETQYF
TGTGCCAGCAGTTGGCCGGGTAGGGTAGAGACCCAGTACTTC
>TRBJ2-7|TRBD1|TRBV25-1|.
CATRRQGGLEQYF
TGTGCCACCAGACGACAGGGTGGGCTCGAGCAGTACTTC